This TCR beta chain was retrieved from a study of CD8 T cells in Susac syndrome (dated by TCRdb to the late 2010s). Looking at the study overall: Repertoire sequencing was used to test whether CD8+ T cell activation and differentiation in Susac syndrome was antigen driven.

High-throughput TCR beta sequencing profiled peripheral blood CD8+ and CD4+ T cells from healthy donors, Susac syndrome patients and multiple sclerosis patients. Healthy donors were age- and sex-matched controls. CD8+ TEMRA cells were enriched by FACS, while bulk CD8+ and CD4+ T cells were purified by magnetic negative isolation. Blood was collected in EDTA tubes and processed within 24 hours, with PBMCs isolated through density gradient centrifugation. PBMCs intended for TCR sequencing were cryopreserved in liquid nitrogen and were subsequently thawed in a 37 degrees C water bath. The sorted or isolated CD4+, CD8+ and CD8+ TEMRA cells had a purity of 90% or higher. To note about this clonotype: This clone's antigen is unknown. Base qualities are not recorded, but no much larger clone differs from it by a single base.

Study-wide findings and limitations: The study acknowledged that relatively few individuals were included in the TCR sequencing and HLA analysis.

Trimming at the junction amounts to 4 bases on V and 0 bases on J, and the germline ends lie 13 bases apart. The CDR3 has 16 amino acids, counting the end cysteine and phenylalanine. Only CDR3 DNA remains: 48 bases, in frame from the first base. CDR1 and CDR2, per the germline V gene, are SGDLS and YYNGEE. RNA was extracted using the RNeasy kit, and about 0.45 to 1 microgram was reverse transcribed with random hexamers. The immunoSEQ multiplex PCR assay, covering 54 Vbeta and 13 Jbeta segments, was used to amplify TCR beta CDR3 regions. PCR amplification bias was corrected using a synthetic template baseline for primer optimization and computational correction. On the authors' methods: Reads were annotated to V, D and J genes according to IMGT and were analyzed with immunoSEQ Analyzer, with only productive sequences retained. Clonality was calculated as one minus the Shannon entropy normalized by log2 of the number of productive unique sequences. For each patient and control, public and private clones were evaluated among the 100 most prevalent clones. A clone was defined as Susac-specific if it was absent from the healthy and MS cohorts, from roughly 990 published viral clones and from other ImmuneACCESS disease sequences. TCRdb reprocessed the public reads (quality trimming at Q25 with fastp, clone calling with MiXCR) and kept in-frame beta chains. Each CDR3 protein gets just one entry, which takes the most common genes and DNA from the rows behind it. The V and J calls were not made by the authors but by TCRdb's processing. The sample table holds approximately 150,000 distinct CDR3 sequences, of which 93% were seen once. Just over 0.13% of the sample is held by the ten biggest clonotypes.

The specimen was CD4+ T cells from PBMCs. The chain uses TRBV9 and TRBJ2-2, with the D gene not confidently named. This TCR was sampled from a human donor in good health. The CDR3 protein: CASSPQLDANTGELFF. The nucleotides read TGTGCCAGCAGCCCCCAGCTCGACGCGAACACCGGGGAGCTGTTTTTT.